This T cell receptor beta chain came from a study of Ad26.COV2.S vaccination and SARS-CoV-2 variants. The wider study: Donor was one of the participants in the Ad26.COV2.S arm of the COV1001 trial. Donor got 5x10^10 or 1x10^11 viral particles of Ad26.COV2.S.

The data were produced by immunoSEQ multiplex PCR, yet TCRdb's version contains in-frame clones alone and is incomplete. The sample lists roughly 320,000 clones; about 85% were seen once. Described treatment: around 19 received Ad26.COV2.S at low or high dose, single or two shots; about five received placebo; per-sample allocation not given. Collection of the samples took place on day 63 after the first injection of vaccine or placebo. A Boston donor was an adult aged 18-55 years. V lost 4 bases and J 6 bases, leaving 13 bases between the germline ends. Germline lookup yields CDR1 MNHEY and CDR2 SVGAGI. The CDR3 is made up of 13 amino acids.

This TCR was recovered from a person aged 18-60 years who received the Ad26.COV2.S COVID-19 vaccine or a placebo. The source material was peripheral blood, sampled in a trial of Ad26.COV2.S vaccine versus placebo. This rearrangement joins TRBV6-5 to TRBJ2-7; D might be TRBD1 (6 bases). In DNA, the CDR3 is TGTGCCAGCAGTTTCACCAGGGGACCCGAGCAGTACTTC. Translated: CASSFTRGPEQYF.